This T cell receptor (beta chain) was retrieved from a study of T cells in women clearing cervical HPV infection. On the study more broadly: HLA type could not be excluded as a confounder.

V lost 1 base to trimming and J lost 3 bases, with 7 bases between them. The CDR3 has 14 residues. Germline CDR1 LNHDA, CDR2 SQIVND (reference sequence). Overall study findings and caveats: TRBV6-7 abundance was lower in cases than controls (around 0.1% versus 0.15%). Associations may precede or follow infection; HPV-specific or memory T cells were not isolated. CIN3+ cases had significantly higher TCR repertoire richness than controls, but evenness did not differ.

Worth noting for this clone: The target antigen is unknown. The read ends 3 residues early relative to the CDR3; the germline J gene fills the gap.

Sequencing used immunoSEQ multiplex PCR; TCRdb keeps in-frame clones, though not all of them. Its table records about 40,000 clones. The source is a woman between 18 and 69 years old with a cervical HPV16 infection that either progressed to CIN3+ or cleared (not recorded which). Specimen: blood buffy coat. This rearrangement joins TRBV19 to TRBJ2-1; D gene uncertain. The sequenced CDR3 bases are TGTGCCAGTAGTATAGGCCGCAGCTACAATGAG. The encoded protein is CASSIGRSYNE. The whole CDR3 reads CASSIGRSYNEQFF.